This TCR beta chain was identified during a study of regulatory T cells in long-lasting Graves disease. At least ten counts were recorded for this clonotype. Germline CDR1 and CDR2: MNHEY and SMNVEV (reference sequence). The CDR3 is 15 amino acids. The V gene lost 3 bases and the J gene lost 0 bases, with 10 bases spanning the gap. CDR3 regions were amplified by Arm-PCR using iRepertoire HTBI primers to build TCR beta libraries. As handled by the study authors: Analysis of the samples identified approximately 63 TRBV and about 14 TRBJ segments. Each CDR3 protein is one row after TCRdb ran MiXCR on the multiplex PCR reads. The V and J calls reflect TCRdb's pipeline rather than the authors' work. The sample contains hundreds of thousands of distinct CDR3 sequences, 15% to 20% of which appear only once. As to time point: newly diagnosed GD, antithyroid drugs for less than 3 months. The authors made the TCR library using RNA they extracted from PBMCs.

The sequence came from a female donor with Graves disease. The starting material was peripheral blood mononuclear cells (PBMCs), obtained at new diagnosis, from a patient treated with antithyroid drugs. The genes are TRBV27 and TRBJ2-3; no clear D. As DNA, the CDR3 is TGTGCCAGCAGTTTGAGGCGTTTTAGCACAGATACGCAGTATTTT. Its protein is CASSLRRFSTDTQYF.